The 6 T cell receptor beta chains below come from one sample, sequenced in a study of blood T cell repertoires in COVID-19. Clones were sequenced by immunoSEQ multiplex PCR, and TCRdb holds only the in-frame ones, with some missing. The sample contains roughly 150,000 clones, around 84% of which appear only once. Sequenced: peripheral blood. Source of these receptors: a woman between 50 and 59 years old in a cohort sampled during active or convalescent COVID-19.

The chain combines TRBV6-6 with TRBJ2-5, with 7 bases lining up with TRBD1. The V gene's germline CDR1 is MNHNY and CDR2 SVGAGI (reference sequence). Unmatched junction bases numbered 5, after V lost 0 bases and J lost 7 bases. The CDR3 consists of 14 residues. DNA of the CDR3: TGTGCCAGCAGTTACTCGACAGGGTCGGGGACCCAGTACTTC. As protein: CASSYSTGSGTQYF.

V usage is TRBV2 and J usage is TRBJ2-5, with D maybe TRBD1 (6 bases). CDR3 length equals 13 residues. V lost 6 bases and J lost 5, with 13 bases in between. Germline CDR1 SNHLY, CDR2 FYNNEI. The DNA of the CDR3 is TGTGCCAGCAGATTTACAGGGTTGGAGACCCAGTACTTC. Amino acids: CASRFTGLETQYF. Based on the CDR3 plus reference TRBV2 and TRBJ2-5, the full variable domain is EPEVTQTPSHQVTQMGQEVILRCVPISNHLYFYWYRQILGQKVEFLVSFYNNEISEKSEIFDDQFSVERPDGSNFTLKIRSTKLEDSAMYFCASRFTGLETQYFGPGTRLLVL.

This clone appeared once. The genes are TRBV24-1 and TRBJ1-2; a possible D gene is TRBD1 (5 bases). The germline CDR1 and CDR2 sequences are KGHDR and SFDVKD. V lost 3 bases to trimming and J lost 8 bases, with 21 bases between them. The CDR3 has 16 residues. The CDR3 loop reads CATSDPTDSRSGGYTF. CDR3 DNA: TGTGCCACCAGTGATCCCACCGACAGTCGATCGGGCGGCTACACCTTC.

The rearrangement uses TRBV7-8 and TRBJ1-2; a possible D gene is TRBD1 (6 bases). CDR3 length: 15 amino acids. Germline V gene lookup returns CDR1 SGHVS and CDR2 FQNEAQ. V lost 6 bases and J lost 6, with 20 bases in between. CDR3 coding DNA: TGTGCCAGCAGTGAGGATTTGAGGGGGAGGGATGGCTACACCTTC. Residues: CASSEDLRGRDGYTF.

The V gene is TRBV11-2, the J gene TRBJ2-6; D not certain. The CDR3 covers 16 residues. V was trimmed by 2 bases and J by 0 bases, leaving 8 bases between them. Germline V gene data show CDR1 as SGHAT and CDR2 as FQNNGV. The CDR3 reads CASSLQVSSGANVLTF. As DNA, the CDR3 is TGTGCCAGCAGCTTACAGGTTAGCTCTGGGGCCAACGTCCTGACTTTC.

This chain links TRBV5-1 with TRBJ1-6; tentatively, D is TRBD1 (5 bases). Germline V gene lookup returns CDR1 SGHRS and CDR2 YFSETQ. This CDR3 is built from 14 residues. Between the trimmed V and J ends, which lost 5 bases and 6 bases, there was a span of 12 bases. The chain's CDR3 is CASRGEGFNSPLHF. The CDR3 DNA is TGCGCCAGCAGGGGGGAGGGCTTTAATTCACCCCTCCACTTT.